This T cell receptor (beta chain) stems from a study of blood T cell repertoires in COVID-19. Across the whole study: Donors in the United States, Italy and Spain gave samples during acute or convalescent COVID-19. Nucleic acid was either cDNA or gDNA, and it came from T cells, B-cell-depleted T cells, or PBMCs.

This CDR3 comprises 14 residues. The V end lost 0 bases, the J end lost 11 bases, and 11 bases lay between the germline ends. Germline CDR1 is LGHDT and CDR2 is YNNKEL (reference sequence). Authors' processing steps: Estimation of nucleated cell counts relied on the amplification of reference gene primers. Method: immunoSEQ multiplex PCR; TCRdb's copy keeps in-frame clones and lacks some. The V and J calls and clone size come from that table; D and trimming were worked out from the DNA. The top ten clones hold roughly 2.2% of a sample with about 200,000 clones, less than 90% of them seen once. V gene TRBV3-1 (or the pseudogene TRBV3-2) combines with J gene TRBJ1-6, with D hard to call. The receptor's source is a woman aged 45-59 years with acute or convalescent COVID-19. Material: peripheral blood. CDR3 DNA: TGTGCCAGCAGCCAAGATGCGGACTCCGCACCCCTCCACTTT. It is translated as CASSQDADSAPLHF.